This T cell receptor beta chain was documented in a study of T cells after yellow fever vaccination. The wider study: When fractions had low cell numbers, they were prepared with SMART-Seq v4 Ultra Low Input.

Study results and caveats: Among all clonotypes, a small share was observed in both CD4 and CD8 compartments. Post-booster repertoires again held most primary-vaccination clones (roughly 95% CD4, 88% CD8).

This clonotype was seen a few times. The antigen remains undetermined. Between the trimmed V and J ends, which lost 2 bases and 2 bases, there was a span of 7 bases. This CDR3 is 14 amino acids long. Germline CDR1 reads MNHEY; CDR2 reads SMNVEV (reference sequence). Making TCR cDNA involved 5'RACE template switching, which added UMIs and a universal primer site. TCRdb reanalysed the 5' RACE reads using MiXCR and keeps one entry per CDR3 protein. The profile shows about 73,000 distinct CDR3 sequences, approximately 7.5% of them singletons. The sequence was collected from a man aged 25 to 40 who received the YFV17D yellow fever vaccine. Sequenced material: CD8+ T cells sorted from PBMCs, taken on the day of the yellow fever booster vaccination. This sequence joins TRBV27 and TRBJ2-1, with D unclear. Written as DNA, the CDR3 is TGTGCCAGCAGTTTAGTGGGGACCTACAATGAGCAGTTCTTC. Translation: CASSLVGTYNEQFF.